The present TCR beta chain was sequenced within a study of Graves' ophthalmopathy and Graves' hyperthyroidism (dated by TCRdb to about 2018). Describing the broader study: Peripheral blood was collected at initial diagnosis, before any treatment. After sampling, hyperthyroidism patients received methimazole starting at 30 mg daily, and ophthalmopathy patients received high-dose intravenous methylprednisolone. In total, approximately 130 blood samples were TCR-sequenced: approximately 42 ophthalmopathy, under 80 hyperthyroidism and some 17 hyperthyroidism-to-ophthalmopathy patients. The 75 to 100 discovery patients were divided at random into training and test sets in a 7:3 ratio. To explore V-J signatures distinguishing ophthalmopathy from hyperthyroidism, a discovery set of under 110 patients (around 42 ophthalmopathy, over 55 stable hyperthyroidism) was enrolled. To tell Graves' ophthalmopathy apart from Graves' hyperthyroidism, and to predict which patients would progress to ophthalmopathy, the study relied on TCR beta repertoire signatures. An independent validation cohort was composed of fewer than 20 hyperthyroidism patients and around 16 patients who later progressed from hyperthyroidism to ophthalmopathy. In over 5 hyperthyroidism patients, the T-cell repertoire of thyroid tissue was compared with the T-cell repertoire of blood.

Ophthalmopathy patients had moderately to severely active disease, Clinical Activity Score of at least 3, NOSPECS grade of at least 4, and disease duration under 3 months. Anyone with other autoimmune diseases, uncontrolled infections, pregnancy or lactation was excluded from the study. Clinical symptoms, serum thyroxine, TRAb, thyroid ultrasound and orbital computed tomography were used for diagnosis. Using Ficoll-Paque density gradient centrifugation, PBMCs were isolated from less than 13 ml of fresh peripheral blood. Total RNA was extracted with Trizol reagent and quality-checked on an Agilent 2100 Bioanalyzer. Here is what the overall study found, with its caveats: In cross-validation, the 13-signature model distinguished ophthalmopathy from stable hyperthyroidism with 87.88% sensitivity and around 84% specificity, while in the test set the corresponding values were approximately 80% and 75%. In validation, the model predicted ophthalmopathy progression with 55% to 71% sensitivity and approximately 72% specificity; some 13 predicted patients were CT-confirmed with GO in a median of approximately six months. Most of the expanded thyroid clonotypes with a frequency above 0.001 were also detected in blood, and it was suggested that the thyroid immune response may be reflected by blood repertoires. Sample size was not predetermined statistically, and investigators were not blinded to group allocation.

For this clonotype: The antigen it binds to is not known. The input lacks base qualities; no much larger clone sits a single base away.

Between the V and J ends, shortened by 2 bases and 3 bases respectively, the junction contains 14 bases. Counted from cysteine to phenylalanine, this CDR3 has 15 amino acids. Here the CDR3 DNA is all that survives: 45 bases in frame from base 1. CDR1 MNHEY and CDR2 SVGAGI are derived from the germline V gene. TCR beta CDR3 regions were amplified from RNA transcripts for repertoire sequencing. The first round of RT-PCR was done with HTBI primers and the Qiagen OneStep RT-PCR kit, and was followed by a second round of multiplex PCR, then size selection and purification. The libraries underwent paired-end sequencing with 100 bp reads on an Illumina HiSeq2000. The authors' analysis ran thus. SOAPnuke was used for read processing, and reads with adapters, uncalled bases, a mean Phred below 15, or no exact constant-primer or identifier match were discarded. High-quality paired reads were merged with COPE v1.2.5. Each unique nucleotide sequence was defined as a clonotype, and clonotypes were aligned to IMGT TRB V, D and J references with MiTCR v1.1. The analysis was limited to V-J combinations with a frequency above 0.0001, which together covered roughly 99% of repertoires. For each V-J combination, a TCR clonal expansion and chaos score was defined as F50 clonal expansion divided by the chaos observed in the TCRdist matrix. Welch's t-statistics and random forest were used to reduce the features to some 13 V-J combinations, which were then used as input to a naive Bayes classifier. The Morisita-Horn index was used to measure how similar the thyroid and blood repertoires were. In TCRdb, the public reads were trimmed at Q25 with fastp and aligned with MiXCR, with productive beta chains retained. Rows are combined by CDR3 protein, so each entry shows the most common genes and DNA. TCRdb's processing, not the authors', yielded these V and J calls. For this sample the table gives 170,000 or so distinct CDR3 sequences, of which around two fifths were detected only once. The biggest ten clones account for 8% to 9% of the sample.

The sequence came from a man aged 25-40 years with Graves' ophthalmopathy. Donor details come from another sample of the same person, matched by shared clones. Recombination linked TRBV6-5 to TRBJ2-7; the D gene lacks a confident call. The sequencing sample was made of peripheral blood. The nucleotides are TGTGCCAGCAGTTACGCGCGGCGCCAAGGCTACGAGCAGTACTTC. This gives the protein CASSYARRQGYEQYF.